This T cell receptor beta chain came from a study of blood T cell repertoires in COVID-19. Looking at the study overall: COVID-19 samples collected from the United States, Italy and Spain covered acute and convalescent phases.

Per germline, CDR1 MDHEN and CDR2 SYDVKM. Trimming removed 10 bases from V and 8 bases from J, with 14 bases in between. The CDR3 has 12 residues. The protocol was immunoSEQ multiplex PCR, while the TCRdb copy is restricted to in-frame clones and leaves out a portion. The sample shows hundreds of thousands of clones, 70% to 90% of them seen only once. This clonotype originated in a man younger than 40 with acute COVID-19. Sequencing used PBMCs or T cells enriched from blood (not recorded which). This chain joins TRBV28 and TRBJ1-4, with D possibly being TRBD1 (5 bases). CDR3 nucleotides: TGTGCCACTGAAAGGGGTGGCGAAAAACTGTTTTTT. Translated, it gives CATERGGEKLFF.